The next 29 T cell receptor beta chains were all read from a single sample in a study of T cell responses to AZD1222 COVID-19 vaccine (dated by TCRdb to the early 2020s). Libraries were prepared through the immunoSEQ multiplex PCR assay. Entries here come from immuneACCESS through TCRdb and include only in-frame sequences with V and J called. Some clones fail to appear in such tables; in the studies checked, an unresolved V gene covers under half of the shortfall, and the cause of the remainder is unknown. The table for this sample lists some 130,000 clones; approximately 84% of them were counted only once. Roughly 4.3% of the sample comes from the top ten. The sample's time point label, in plain terms: baseline before first vaccination. The starting material was peripheral blood, obtained on day 0 of AZD1222 vaccination. The receptors were gathered from an adult in good health.

CDR3 bases: TGTGCCAGCAGTTCGCCGACAGGGATGGACACTGAAGCTTTCTTT. Translating it yields CASSSPTGMDTEAFF. The chain carries TRBV28 and TRBJ1-1, with 7 bases lining up with TRBD1. V was pared by 4 bases and J by 3 bases, with 8 bases of the junction left unmatched. Germline CDR1 and CDR2: MDHEN and SYDVKM. The CDR3 has 15 amino acids. Complete variable domain (other parts from reference TRBV28 and TRBJ1-1): DVKVTQSSRYLVKRTGEKVFLECVQDMDHENMFWYRQDPGLGLRLIYFSYDVKMKEKGDIPEGYSVSREKKERFSLILESASTNQTSMYLCASSSPTGMDTEAFFGQGTRLTVV.

The genes are TRBV5-8 and TRBJ2-1, with D possibly called TRBD1 or TRBD2 (6 bases each). CDR1 and CDR2 (germline): SGHTS, YDEGEE. CDR3 length: 16 amino acids. Trimming pared 0 bases from V and 3 bases from J, leaving 13 bases between. The CDR3 loop reads CASSLVTGGNYNEQFF. The DNA for the CDR3 is TGTGCCAGCAGCTTGGTAACCGGGGGCAACTACAATGAGCAGTTCTTC. The full variable domain, its missing parts supplied by reference TRBV5-8 and TRBJ2-1, is EAGVTQSPTHLIKTRGQQATLRCSPISGHTSVYWYQQALGLGLQFLLWYDEGEERNRGNFPPRFSGRQFPNYSSELNVNALELEDSALYLCASSLVTGGNYNEQFFGPGTRLTVL.

The V call is TRBV27, the J call TRBJ1-1, with D perhaps TRBD1 (5 bases). With 6 bases removed from V and 5 bases from J, the gap between germline ends came to 16 bases. The CDR3 loop spans 14 amino acids. Germline V gene sequence: CDR1 MNHEY, CDR2 SMNVEV (reference sequence). CDR3 region: CASSISTGVTEAFF. The CDR3 region has the DNA TGTGCCAGCAGCATCAGTACGGGGGTGACTGAAGCTTTCTTT.

The chain links TRBV6-1 to TRBJ1-2; maybe TRBD1 (6 bases). The CDR3 runs to 15 residues. V was pared by 1 base and J by 4 bases, with 13 bases between. Germline assignment: CDR1 MNHNS and CDR2 SASEGT. This CDR3 is CASSEVLQGGYGYTF. In nucleotides, the CDR3 is TGTGCCAGCAGTGAAGTTTTACAGGGTGGCTATGGCTACACCTTC.

This clone occurred once. This sequence joins TRBV11-1 and TRBJ2-5; weak D call: TRBD2 (5 bases). The CDR3 sequence is 12 residues long. The V and J ends lost 5 bases and 5 bases respectively, with 9 bases between them. Germline loops: CDR1 SGHAT, CDR2 FQDESV (reference sequence). CDR3 sequence (DNA): TGTGCCAGCAGCCTACTAGTGGAGACCCAGTACTTC. Translating it yields CASSLLVETQYF.

The gene calls are TRBV29-1 and TRBJ1-1; no clear D. CDR1 is SQVTM and CDR2 is ANQGSEA in the germline V gene. The V end lost 6 bases, the J end lost 4 bases, and 15 bases lay between the germline ends. CDR3 length equals 13 residues. CDR3 in DNA: TGCAGCGTGGGCGGGAGCGTAGGCACTGAAGCTTTCTTT. Amino acid sequence: CSVGGSVGTEAFF.

The rearrangement joins TRBV30 to TRBJ1-1; a weak D match, TRBD1 (6 bases). The CDR3 is 15 amino acids. Germline CDR1 reads GTSNPN; CDR2 reads SVGIG (reference sequence). Trimming cost V 1 base and J 0 bases, with 12 bases left between them. As DNA, the CDR3 is TGTGCCTGGAGTGGATTGGGGGCGGTGAACACTGAAGCTTTCTTT. Translation: CAWSGLGAVNTEAFF.

The genes are TRBV15 and TRBJ1-2; the match to TRBD1 covers 10 bases. The CDR3 is 13 amino acids. The ends lost 8 bases at V and 6 bases at J; junction bases unmatched: 6. In germline, CDR1 is LNHNV, CDR2 YYDKDF (reference sequence). The CDR3 loop reads CATAPGTGDGYTF. The CDR3 DNA reads TGTGCCACCGCCCCCGGGACAGGGGATGGCTACACCTTC.

This chain joins TRBV6-1 and TRBJ1-5; D is perhaps TRBD1 (5 bases). This CDR3 contains 19 residues. Trimming left V 0 bases short and J 6 bases short, with 24 bases between. Germline lookup yields CDR1 MNHNS and CDR2 SASEGT. CDR3 sequence (DNA): TGTGCCAGCAGTGAAGCTCTTCTCGTCGGCGGCGGCGGGGGTCAGCCCCAGCATTTT. It specifies CASSEALLVGGGGGQPQHF.

The chain recombines TRBV19 with TRBJ1-3; D gene uncertain. Germline V lookup: CDR1 LNHDA, CDR2 SQIVND (reference sequence). The CDR3 consists of 15 residues. V shed 2 bases and J shed 0 bases, with 8 bases lying between them. The CDR3 spells CASSILVDSGNTIYF. DNA of the CDR3: TGTGCCAGTAGTATACTCGTGGACTCTGGAAACACCATATATTTT.

This clone occurred a few times. The V call is TRBV20-1, the J call TRBJ2-2; 9 bases line up with TRBD2. V trimming: 3 bases; J trimming: 4 bases; junction bases outside the gene matches: 6. The CDR3 length is 15 residues. Looked up from germline, CDR1 is DFQATT and CDR2 is SNEGSKA (reference sequence). CDR3 region: CSASPSGVPTGELFF. The CDR3 DNA sequence: TGCAGTGCTAGTCCTAGCGGGGTCCCCACCGGGGAGCTGTTTTTT.

V gene TRBV4-1 combines with J gene TRBJ2-2, with D unclear. This CDR3 region has 14 residues. Between the trimmed V and J ends, which lost 5 bases and 1 base, there was a span of 8 bases. Germline CDR1 MGHRA, CDR2 YSYEKL. The CDR3 DNA reads as TGCGCCAGCAGCTCAAGGTTGAACACCGGGGAGCTGTTTTTT. Protein sequence: CASSSRLNTGELFF.

This clone was detected once. This sequence joins TRBV6-1 and TRBJ1-2; D possibly corresponds to TRBD1 (6 bases). This CDR3 comprises 14 residues. V lost 0 bases and J 8 bases, leaving 13 bases between the germline ends. CDR1 and CDR2 (germline): MNHNS, SASEGT. The CDR3 DNA follows: TGTGCCAGCAGTGAAGCGGCAGGGGTGAGAGGCTACACCTTC. It encodes CASSEAAGVRGYTF.

CDR3 sequence: CASSLYEYQPQHF. The CDR3 nucleotides are TGTGCCAGCAGTTTATATGAGTATCAGCCCCAGCATTTT. The chain carries TRBV7-8 and TRBJ1-5; D remains ambiguous. CDR1 is SGHVS, CDR2 FQNEAQ, per germline. CDR3 length: 13 amino acids. The ends were cut back, 6 bases at V and 5 bases at J, with 11 bases in the middle. The full variable domain, completed using reference TRBV7-8 and TRBJ1-5, is GAGVSQSPRYKVAKRGQDVALRCDPISGHVSLFWYQQALGQGPEFLTYFQNEAQLDKSGLPSDRFFAERPEGSVSTLKIQRTQQEDSAVYLCASSLYEYQPQHFGDGTRLSIL.

The chain combines TRBV6-5 with TRBJ1-1; D is possibly TRBD1 (6 bases). This CDR3 has 14 residues. The germline V and J ends were trimmed by 8 bases and 10 bases, with 23 bases remaining between them. Germline V gives CDR1 MNHEY, CDR2 SVGAGI. DNA for the CDR3: TGTGCCAGCTCCCCGGGGGGTAGGGGGTATGGAGCTTTCTTT. Amino acids: CASSPGGRGYGAFF.

The chain carries TRBV2 and TRBJ2-7, with a tentative D call TRBD2 (6 bases). The CDR3 has 13 amino acids. V was pared by 2 bases and J by 6 bases, with 11 bases between. Germline values: CDR1 SNHLY, CDR2 FYNNEI. The chain's CDR3 is CASSERGWSEQYF. CDR3 nucleotides: TGTGCCAGCAGTGAACGGGGGTGGTCCGAGCAGTACTTC.

The genes are TRBV5-1 and TRBJ2-3; a weak D match, TRBD2 (6 bases). The germline V and J ends were trimmed by 5 bases and 0 bases, with 10 bases remaining between them. This CDR3 is built from 14 residues. The germline gives CDR1 SGHRS, CDR2 YFSETQ. The CDR3 bases are TGCGCCAGCAGTCGGGACTCAAGCACAGATACGCAGTATTTT. This codes for CASSRDSSTDTQYF. Based on the CDR3 plus reference TRBV5-1 and TRBJ2-3, the full variable domain is KAGVTQTPRYLIKTRGQQVTLSCSPISGHRSVSWYQQTPGQGLQFLFEYFSETQRNKGNFPGRFSGRQFSNSRSEMNVSTLELGDSALYLCASSRDSSTDTQYFGPGTRLTVL.

J is TRBJ2-7 and V is TRBV7-2; D is unclear. V lost 1 base, J lost 4 bases, and 20 bases lay in between. CDR1 and CDR2 from the germline V gene are SGHTA and FQGNSA. CDR3 length: 17 residues. The CDR3 loop is CASSLVQARVRRYEQYF. In nucleotides, the CDR3 is TGTGCCAGCAGCTTAGTCCAGGCGAGAGTCCGGAGATACGAGCAGTACTTC. Drawing the rest from reference TRBV7-2 and TRBJ2-7, the complete variable domain is GAGVSQSPSNKVTEKGKDVELRCDPISGHTALYWYRQSLGQGLEFLIYFQGNSAPDKSGLPSDRFSAERTGGSVSTLTIQRTQQEDSAVYLCASSLVQARVRRYEQYFGPGTRLTVT.

The chain employs TRBV28 and TRBJ1-2; 8 bases line up with TRBD1. Germline values: CDR1 MDHEN, CDR2 SYDVKM. This CDR3 contains 14 residues. The V segment lost 7 bases and the J segment 1 base; nucleotides outside the gene matches: 5. The CDR3 DNA follows: TGTGCCAGCACCTGGACAGGGAGTAACTATGGCTACACCTTC. Translating gives CASTWTGSNYGYTF.

The chain employs TRBV28 and TRBJ1-2, with a possible D match to TRBD1 (6 bases). Trimming took 3 bases from V and 8 from J, leaving 19 bases between them. From germline, CDR1 is MDHEN and CDR2 SYDVKM. The CDR3 extends over 15 amino acids. This chain's CDR3 is CASSFSRGAFRGYTF. The CDR3 coding sequence is TGTGCCAGCAGTTTTAGCAGGGGTGCTTTTCGGGGCTACACCTTC.

The chain uses TRBV2 and TRBJ2-7, with D maybe TRBD1 (5 bases). The CDR3 is 13 amino acids. Germline values: CDR1 SNHLY, CDR2 FYNNEI. V was cut by 11 bases and J by 0 bases, with 14 bases left in between. CDR3 DNA: TGTGCCTGGCAGGGCGTGAGCTCCTACGAGCAGTACTTC. Amino acid sequence: CAWQGVSSYEQYF. The full variable domain, with the rest looked up from reference TRBV2 and TRBJ2-7, is EPEVTQTPSHQVTQMGQEVILRCVPISNHLYFYWYRQILGQKVEFLVSFYNNEISEKSEIFDDQFSVERPDGSNFTLKIRSTKLEDSAMYFCAWQGVSSYEQYFGPGTRLTVT.

This sequence joins TRBV18 and TRBJ2-7, with 7 positions matching TRBD1. The CDR3 runs to 15 residues. The V gene end was trimmed by 2 bases and the J gene end by 2 bases; junction bases not matched to a gene: 6. Per germline, CDR1 KGHSH and CDR2 LQKENI. In DNA, the CDR3 is TGTGCCAGCTCACCAGGTACCGGGACAGCCTACGAGCAGTACTTC. Its translation: CASSPGTGTAYEQYF.

This chain joins TRBV28 and TRBJ1-3; D call uncertain. There are 12 residues in the CDR3. Germline values: CDR1 MDHEN, CDR2 SYDVKM. V lost 3 bases to trimming and J lost 11 bases, with 11 bases between them. The CDR3 spells CASSLLSRPIYF. DNA for the CDR3: TGTGCCAGCAGTTTGCTTAGCAGGCCCATATATTTT.

This chain connects TRBV3-1 (or the pseudogene TRBV3-2) to TRBJ1-5; the D gene is possibly TRBD1 (6 bases). This CDR3 has 14 residues. Trimming removed 0 bases at V and 9 bases at J, with 12 bases between. Germline values: CDR1 LGHDT, CDR2 YNNKEL (reference sequence). The CDR3 DNA reads TGTGCCAGCAGCCAAGATCCGGGGGGCCGGCCCCAGCATTTT. Translating it yields CASSQDPGGRPQHF.

This sequence joins TRBV7-9 and TRBJ1-2; 9 nucleotides match TRBD1. The CDR3 length is 13 residues. The ends lost 8 bases at V and 8 bases at J; junction bases unmatched: 9. The germline gives CDR1 SEHNR, CDR2 FQNEAQ (reference sequence). The CDR3 here is CASGIGQGFGYTF. In DNA form, the CDR3 reads TGTGCCAGCGGCATTGGACAGGGGTTCGGCTACACCTTC. The complete variable domain, with remaining parts taken from reference TRBV7-9 and TRBJ1-2, reads DTGVSQNPRHKITKRGQNVTFRCDPISEHNRLYWYRQTLGQGPEFLTYFQNEAQLEKSRLLSDRFSAERPKGSFSTLEIQRTEQGDSAMYLCASGIGQGFGYTFGSGTRLTVV.

The rearrangement links TRBV9 to TRBJ1-6; perhaps TRBD1 as D (5 bases). Between the trimmed V and J ends, which lost 0 bases and 2 bases, there was a span of 9 bases. From germline, CDR1 is SGDLS and CDR2 YYNGEE. This CDR3 has 16 amino acids. In DNA form, the CDR3 reads TGTGCCAGCAGCGTAGGTGCAGGGCCCTATAATTCACCCCTCCACTTT. This codes for CASSVGAGPYNSPLHF.

The rearrangement uses TRBV3-1 (or the pseudogene TRBV3-2) and TRBJ2-2; 9 nucleotides align to TRBD1. Losses at the gene ends were 10 bases for V and 3 bases for J; bases not matched to a gene: 12. This CDR3 has 16 amino acids. CDR1 and CDR2 (germline): LGHDT, YNNKEL (reference sequence). The CDR3 spells CATHPAGQGYTGELFF. Here the CDR3 DNA reads TGTGCCACCCACCCCGCGGGACAGGGCTACACCGGGGAGCTGTTTTTT.

The rearrangement links TRBV7-9 to TRBJ1-6; D might be TRBD1 (5 bases). In germline, CDR1 is SEHNR, CDR2 FQNEAQ (reference sequence). The CDR3 sequence is 17 residues long. Between the trimmed V and J ends, which lost 1 base and 5 bases, there was a span of 15 bases. The CDR3 DNA is TGTGCCAGCAGCTTAGATCCCCGGACATCGAATAATTCACCCCTCCACTTT. Encoded protein: CASSLDPRTSNNSPLHF. The full variable domain, with the rest looked up from reference TRBV7-9 and TRBJ1-6, is DTGVSQNPRHKITKRGQNVTFRCDPISEHNRLYWYRQTLGQGPEFLTYFQNEAQLEKSRLLSDRFSAERPKGSFSTLEIQRTEQGDSAMYLCASSLDPRTSNNSPLHFGNGTRLTVT.

V and J are TRBV5-1 and TRBJ1-2; possible D gene TRBD1, 5 bases. This CDR3 is built from 14 residues. Germline V gene lookup returns CDR1 SGHRS and CDR2 YFSETQ. The V and J ends lost 0 bases and 8 bases respectively, with 14 bases between them. CDR3 protein: CASSLAGRVYGYTF. DNA of the CDR3: TGCGCCAGCAGCTTGGCCGGCAGGGTCTACGGCTACACCTTC.